The 5 T cell receptor beta chains below were found in one sample sequenced in a study of shared clonotypes between healthy human individuals. Naive CD8 cells comprised CD45RO-negative, CCR7-positively selected cells, excluding terminally differentiated effector memory CD45RA+ cells. Using immunoSEQ multiplex PCR, the repertoire was profiled, and TCRdb retains in-frame clones only, with some absent. The sample gives around 600,000 clones, 85% to 95% of which show up once; approximately 0.11% is in the top ten. Sequences were obtained from naive CD8+ T cells sorted from blood. These receptors originate from a woman aged 25 to 39 in good health.

The gene calls are TRBV30 and TRBJ1-3, with D perhaps matching TRBD1 (6 bases). Germline CDR1 is GTSNPN and CDR2 is SVGIG (reference sequence). The CDR3 is 16 amino acids. The ends were cut back, 4 bases at V and 3 bases at J, with 19 bases in the middle. The CDR3 loop is CAWKGRGVIRGNTIYF. CDR3 bases: TGTGCCTGGAAGGGAAGGGGGGTAATTCGTGGAAACACCATATATTTT.

This chain connects TRBV7-8 to TRBJ1-5, with no clear D. The CDR3 is 12 residues long. Germline CDR1 and CDR2: SGHVS and FQNEAQ. Trimming left V 5 bases short and J 6 bases short, with 8 bases between. The CDR3 loop reads CASSVTPQPQHF. The CDR3 DNA reads TGTGCCAGCAGCGTCACACCTCAGCCCCAGCATTTT.

This clone was seen a single time. This chain links TRBV7-9 with TRBJ1-5; no clear D. Looked up from germline, CDR1 is SEHNR and CDR2 is FQNEAQ (reference sequence). This CDR3 has 15 amino acids. V was shortened by 2 bases and J by 4 bases, with 12 bases between the two germline ends. The CDR3 DNA reads TGTGCCAGCAGCTTATCCCTTGGTTTGAATCAGCCCCAGCATTTT. This encodes CASSLSLGLNQPQHF. The whole variable domain, filled in from reference TRBV7-9 and TRBJ1-5, reads DTGVSQNPRHKITKRGQNVTFRCDPISEHNRLYWYRQTLGQGPEFLTYFQNEAQLEKSRLLSDRFSAERPKGSFSTLEIQRTEQGDSAMYLCASSLSLGLNQPQHFGDGTRLSIL.

The chain employs TRBV13 and TRBJ2-3; D gene unclear. This CDR3 region has 11 residues. Between the trimmed V and J ends, which lost 1 base and 6 bases, there was a span of 2 bases. Germline-derived CDR1 and CDR2 are PRHDT and FYEKMQ (reference sequence). CDR3 sequence reads: CASSLADTQYF. In nucleotides, the CDR3 is TGTGCCAGCAGCTTAGCCGATACGCAGTATTTT.

The genes are TRBV28 and TRBJ2-7; D possibly corresponds to TRBD2 (5 bases). The V and J ends lost 5 bases and 1 base respectively, with 15 bases between them. CDR1 is MDHEN, CDR2 SYDVKM, per germline. This CDR3 region has 15 residues. The CDR3 spells CASSPIGSGSYEQYF. The CDR3 DNA is TGTGCCAGCAGTCCCATAGGAAGCGGTTCCTACGAGCAGTACTTC.